One and the same sample provided the 15 T cell receptor beta chains below, sequenced in a study of T cell repertoires in cytomegalovirus infection. TCRdb passed the reads through MiXCR, listing each CDR3 protein once. Among approximately 400,000 distinct CDR3 sequences listed, under 40% were seen once. The sample consisted of PBMCs. These receptors were taken from a human donor in good health (CMV status not recorded). Some clones in this sample may be carry-over from other donors' samples.

This clonotype was seen a few times. The CDR3 here is CASARTVNTEAFF. The CDR3 region has the DNA TGCGCCAGCGCCAGGACGGTGAACACTGAAGCTTTCTTT. This chain links TRBV5-1 with TRBJ1-1; D remains ambiguous. CDR3 size: 13 residues. V was shortened by 7 bases and J by 0 bases, with 10 bases between the two germline ends. The germline CDR1 and CDR2 sequences are SGHRS and YFSETQ. The full variable domain, its missing parts supplied by reference TRBV5-1 and TRBJ1-1, is KAGVTQTPRYLIKTRGQQVTLSCSPISGHRSVSWYQQTPGQGLQFLFEYFSETQRNKGNFPGRFSGRQFSNSRSEMNVSTLELGDSALYLCASARTVNTEAFFGQGTRLTVV.

A remark on this clonotype: Since the CDR3 does not end with the conserved phenylalanine or tryptophan, this likely comes from a read error. The rearrangement joins TRBV7-2 to TRBJ2-3, with TRBD1 identical over 7 bases. CDR3 length: 16 residues. CDR1 is SGHTA and CDR2 is FQGNSA in the germline V gene. With 3 bases clipped from V and 4 bases from J, the junction kept 10 bases outside the gene matches. The CDR3 here is CASSLGPGQRPDTQYC. The CDR3 DNA reads TGTGCCAGCAGCTTGGGCCCGGGACAGCGCCCAGATACGCAGTATTGT.

This chain links TRBV20-1 with TRBJ1-2; TRBD1 is a possible D gene (5 bases). The V gene's germline CDR1 is DFQATT and CDR2 SNEGSKA (reference sequence). V was cut by 5 bases and J by 6 bases, with 13 bases left in between. The CDR3 totals 12 residues. CDR3 nucleotide sequence: TGCAGTGCTGTCGGAACGGGGGATGGCTACACCTTC. As protein: CSAVGTGDGYTF.

This clonotype was counted at least ten times. The chain combines TRBV7-2 with TRBJ2-5, with 10 bases identical to TRBD1. The ends lost 1 base at V and 4 bases at J; junction bases unmatched: 15. The CDR3 extends over 19 amino acids. In germline, CDR1 is SGHTA, CDR2 FQGNSA. CDR3 residues: CASSLGLPRQGAKGETQYF. CDR3 bases: TGTGCCAGCAGCTTAGGTCTTCCGAGACAGGGGGCGAAGGGAGAGACCCAGTACTTC.

The genes are TRBV10-1 and TRBJ2-7, with 8 bases fitting TRBD2. This CDR3 comprises 15 residues. Germline V lookup: CDR1 WNHNN, CDR2 SYGVQD (reference sequence). V shed 8 bases and J 2 bases; nucleotides not matched to a gene: 11. The CDR3 nucleotides read TGCGCCAGCGGACCCGGGGGGGGGCGAACCTACGAGCAGTACTTC. This translates into CASGPGGGRTYEQYF.

This sequence joins TRBV7-9 and TRBJ2-7; possible D gene TRBD1, 6 bases. CDR3 size: 14 residues. V was pared by 5 bases and J by 8 bases, with 19 bases between. Germline lookup yields CDR1 SEHNR and CDR2 FQNEAQ (reference sequence). The CDR3 sequence: CASSADSTRYKQYF. The CDR3 DNA reads as TGTGCCAGCAGCGCGGACAGTACCCGCTATAAGCAGTACTTC. Looking up the rest from reference TRBV7-9 and TRBJ2-7 gives the full variable domain: DTGVSQNPRHKITKRGQNVTFRCDPISEHNRLYWYRQTLGQGPEFLTYFQNEAQLEKSRLLSDRFSAERPKGSFSTLEIQRTEQGDSAMYLCASSADSTRYKQYFGPGTRLTVT.

The chain couples TRBV5-1 to TRBJ2-3; 9 nucleotides match TRBD2. The length of the CDR3 is 16 residues. Trimming at V came to 1 base and at J to 2 bases, leaving 5 bases not matched to a gene. Germline assignment: CDR1 SGHRS and CDR2 YFSETQ. CDR3 nucleotide sequence: TGCGCCAGCAGCTTGATCTCTAGCGGGACCACAGATACGCAGTATTTT. As protein: CASSLISSGTTDTQYF.

This clonotype was found a few times. V usage is TRBV7-9 and J usage is TRBJ2-3, with D unresolved. Between the trimmed V and J ends, which lost 5 bases and 0 bases, there was a span of 12 bases. The CDR3 covers 15 residues. Germline-derived CDR1 and CDR2 are SEHNR and FQNEAQ (reference sequence). This chain's CDR3 is CASSPDGYSTDTQYF. CDR3 nucleotide sequence: TGTGCCAGCAGCCCCGACGGGTATAGCACAGATACGCAGTATTTT.

This chain links TRBV27 with TRBJ2-1; 10 nucleotides align to TRBD1. The junction had 11 bases not matched to a gene; V was cut back by 6 bases and J by 6 bases. CDR1 is MNHEY and CDR2 is SMNVEV in the germline V gene (reference sequence). The CDR3 runs 16 residues. The CDR3 protein is CASSIPGTGDFNEQFF. The CDR3 bases are TGTGCCAGCAGCATTCCCGGGACAGGGGATTTCAATGAGCAGTTCTTC.

The chain carries TRBV6-8 and TRBJ2-1; D not resolved. V was cut by 0 bases and J by 4 bases, with 10 bases left in between. Germline V gene lookup returns CDR1 MNHGY and CDR2 SAAAGT. The CDR3 length is 15 residues. CDR3 amino acids: CASSYSEQEYNEQFF. The CDR3 DNA reads TGTGCCAGCAGTTACTCAGAGCAGGAGTACAATGAGCAGTTCTTC.

The chain has TRBV7-6 and TRBJ2-1; perhaps TRBD1 as D (6 bases). The CDR3 consists of 15 residues. The V end lost 4 bases, the J end lost 2 bases, and 12 bases lay between the germline ends. CDR1 is SGHVS and CDR2 is FNYEAQ in the germline V gene. CDR3 sequence (DNA): TGTGCCAGCAGCTCTGACAGGAGCGCCTACAATGAGCAGTTCTTC. Its translation: CASSSDRSAYNEQFF.

This chain links TRBV5-6 with TRBJ1-5, with 12 nucleotides matching TRBD1. Germline assignment: CDR1 SGHDT and CDR2 YYEEEE. The CDR3 length is 15 residues. J lost 6 bases, V lost 4 bases, and 5 bases had no gene match. The CDR3 DNA reads as TGTGCCAGCAGCCTCGGGACAGGGGGCGGTCAGCCCCAGCATTTT. This encodes CASSLGTGGGQPQHF.

The chain joins TRBV7-9 to TRBJ2-7; 10 bases are a match to TRBD1. With 5 bases clipped from V and 6 bases from J, the junction kept 13 bases outside the gene matches. This CDR3 has 16 amino acids. Germline V gene sequence: CDR1 SEHNR, CDR2 FQNEAQ (reference sequence). CDR3 DNA: TGTGCCAGCAGCCCACTCCTGACAGGGGGCTTGGGCGAGCAGTACTTC. This encodes CASSPLLTGGLGEQYF.

The V and J genes are TRBV24-1 and TRBJ1-2; no clear D gene. V dropped 4 bases and J dropped 8 bases, with 10 bases sitting between them. Germline CDR1 KGHDR, CDR2 SFDVKD. This CDR3 has 12 residues. This CDR3 is CATSENAGGYTF. The CDR3 DNA reads TGTGCCACCAGTGAAAATGCGGGAGGCTACACCTTC.

This sequence joins TRBV5-1 and TRBJ2-4; 10 bases map to TRBD1. From germline, CDR1 is SGHRS and CDR2 YFSETQ. Trimming took 1 base from V and 8 from J; bases not matched to a gene: 6. The CDR3 has 15 residues. The CDR3 loop reads CASSLSTGGKDIQYF. CDR3 DNA sequence: TGCGCCAGCAGCTTGTCGACAGGGGGCAAGGACATTCAGTACTTC. Looking up the rest from reference TRBV5-1 and TRBJ2-4 gives the full variable domain: KAGVTQTPRYLIKTRGQQVTLSCSPISGHRSVSWYQQTPGQGLQFLFEYFSETQRNKGNFPGRFSGRQFSNSRSEMNVSTLELGDSALYLCASSLSTGGKDIQYFGAGTRLSVL.